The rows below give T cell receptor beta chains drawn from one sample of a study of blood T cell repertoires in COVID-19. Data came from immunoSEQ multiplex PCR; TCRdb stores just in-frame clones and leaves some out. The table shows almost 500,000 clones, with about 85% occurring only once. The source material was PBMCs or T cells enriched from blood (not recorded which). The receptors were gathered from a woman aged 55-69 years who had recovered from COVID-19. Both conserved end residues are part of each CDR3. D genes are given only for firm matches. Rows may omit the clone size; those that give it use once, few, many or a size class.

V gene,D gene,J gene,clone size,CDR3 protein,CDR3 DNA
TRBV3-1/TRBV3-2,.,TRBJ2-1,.,CASSHNYPNEQFF,TGTGCCAGCAGCCATAACTACCCCAATGAGCAGTTCTTC
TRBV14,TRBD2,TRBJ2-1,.,CASSPGSGLAGGYNEQFF,TGTGCCAGCAGCCCTGGATCGGGCCTAGCGGGGGGTTACAATGAGCAGTTCTTC
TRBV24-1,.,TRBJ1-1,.,CAILGLGNTEAFF,TGTGCCATACTGGGACTGGGGAACACTGAAGCTTTCTTT
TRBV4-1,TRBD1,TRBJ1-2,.,CASSPMSYRGKGGYTF,TGCGCCAGCAGCCCGATGTCGTACAGGGGAAAGGGTGGCTACACCTTC
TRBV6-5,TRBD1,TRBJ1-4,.,CASVDRGRNSEKLFF,TGTGCCAGCGTCGACAGGGGGCGGAATTCTGAAAAACTGTTTTTT
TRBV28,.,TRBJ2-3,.,CASSPLRDTQYF,TGTGCCAGCAGCCCCTTGAGAGATACGCAGTATTTT
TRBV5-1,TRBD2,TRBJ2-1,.,CASSPTGSGGYNEQFF,TGCGCCAGCAGCCCGACCGGCAGCGGGGGATACAATGAGCAGTTCTTC
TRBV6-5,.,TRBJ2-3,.,CASSYRAGSTDTQYF,TGTGCCAGCAGTTATAGGGCAGGGAGCACAGATACGCAGTATTTT
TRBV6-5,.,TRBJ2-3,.,CASSYSIRVSTDTQYF,TGTGCCAGCAGTTACTCGATTCGGGTGAGCACAGATACGCAGTATTTT
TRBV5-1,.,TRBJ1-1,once,CASSFQGPMNTEAFF,TGCGCCAGCAGCTTCCAGGGTCCGATGAACACTGAAGCTTTCTTT
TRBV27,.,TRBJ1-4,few,CASSRLPGEKLFF,TGTGCCAGCAGCCGACTCCCGGGAGAAAAACTGTTTTTT
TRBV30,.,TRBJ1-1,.,CAWSTARPGGGTEAFF,TGTGCCTGGAGTACCGCCCGACCGGGGGGAGGCACTGAAGCTTTCTTT
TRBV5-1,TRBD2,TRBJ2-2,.,CASSSGTSVAGELFF,TGCGCCAGCAGCTCCGGGACTAGTGTCGCCGGGGAGCTGTTTTTT
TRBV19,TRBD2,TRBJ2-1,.,CASSPLGSSGGQFF,TGTGCCAGTAGTCCACTAGGTTCTAGCGGGGGACAGTTCTTC
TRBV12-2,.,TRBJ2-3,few,CASRLAGASTDTQYF,TGTGCAAGTCGCTTAGCGGGGGCCAGCACAGATACGCAGTATTTT
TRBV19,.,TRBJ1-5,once,CASRVQGVQPQHF,TGTGCCAGTAGGGTCCAGGGTGTTCAGCCCCAGCATTTT
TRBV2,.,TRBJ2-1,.,CASQNRRLGFF,TGTGCCAGCCAAAACAGGCGGCTGGGGTTCTTC
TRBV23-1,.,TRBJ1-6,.,CAGGTSPLHF,TGCGCTGGGGGGACCTCACCCCTCCACTTT
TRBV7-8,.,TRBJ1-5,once,CASRKDAVSNQPQHF,TGTGCCAGTCGTAAAGATGCGGTGTCGAATCAGCCCCAGCATTTT
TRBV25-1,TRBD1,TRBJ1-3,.,CASSESRQGSGNTIYF,TGTGCCAGCAGTGAATCCCGACAGGGGAGTGGAAACACCATATATTTT
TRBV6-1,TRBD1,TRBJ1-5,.,CASSESNRGAGPQHF,TGTGCCAGCAGTGAATCTAACAGGGGAGCGGGGCCCCAGCATTTT
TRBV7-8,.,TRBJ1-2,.,CASSSGQLIYTF,TGTGCCAGCAGCTCCGGACAGCTTATCTACACCTTC
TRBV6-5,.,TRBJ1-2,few,CASSYSPGYGYTF,TGTGCCAGCAGTTACTCCCCAGGCTATGGCTACACCTTC
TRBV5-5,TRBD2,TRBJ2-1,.,CASSRSGLAGTYNEQFF,TGTGCCAGCAGCCGTAGCGGTCTAGCGGGGACCTACAATGAGCAGTTCTTC
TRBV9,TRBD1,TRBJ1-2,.,CASSPSGQANYGYTF,TGTGCCAGCAGCCCATCAGGACAGGCTAACTATGGCTACACCTTC
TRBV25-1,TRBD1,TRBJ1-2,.,CASSDSGGARFYGYTF,TGTGCCAGCAGTGACTCAGGGGGCGCCCGGTTCTATGGCTACACCTTC
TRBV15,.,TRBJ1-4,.,CATSRGGEDEKLFF,TGTGCCACCAGCAGGGGGGGGGAAGATGAAAAACTGTTTTTT
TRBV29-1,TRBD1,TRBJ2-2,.,CSFRPGQGLFF,TGCAGCTTCCGACCGGGACAGGGGCTGTTTTTT
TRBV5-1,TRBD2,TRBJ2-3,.,CASTDTGGSDTQYF,TGCGCCAGCACGGACACGGGAGGTTCAGATACGCAGTATTTT
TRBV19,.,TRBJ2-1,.,CASSQGIGYNEQFF,TGTGCCAGTAGTCAGGGGATTGGCTACAATGAGCAGTTCTTC
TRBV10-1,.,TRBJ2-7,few,CASQGQNYEQYF,TGCGCCAGCCAAGGACAGAACTACGAGCAGTACTTC